The rows below give T cell receptor beta chains drawn from one sample of a study of OX40 agonist ivuxolimab in advanced cancers. Libraries were prepared by immunoSEQ multiplex PCR; TCRdb keeps only in-frame clonotypes and omits some of them. Of about 35,000 clones in the sample, around nine tenths are singletons; the top ten hold roughly a fifth. Material: CD4+ or CD8+ T cells sorted from blood, obtained in a trial of the OX40 agonist ivuxolimab. The receptor set was obtained from an adult with an advanced solid tumor such as melanoma, head and neck, liver or kidney cancer. CDR3s include the opening cysteine and the closing phenylalanine or tryptophan. D genes are given only for firm matches. Size is stated for part of the rows, as once, few or many counts, or as a class when the clone is expanded.

J: TRBJ2-5
size: NA
V: TRBV9
D: NA
DNA: TGTGCCAGCAGCGCCCCCGACAGAGACCAAGAGACCCAGTACTTC
CDR3: CASSAPDRDQETQYF

J: TRBJ1-1
size: NA
V: TRBV6-1
D: NA
DNA: TGTGCCAGCAGTATTGACCGGTTTCGAGAAGCTTTCTTT
CDR3: CASSIDRFREAFF

J: TRBJ1-2
size: NA
V: TRBV5-6
D: NA
DNA: TGTGCCAGCAGATCCGACAGGTTCCTTAGAGGCTACACCTTC
CDR3: CASRSDRFLRGYTF

J: TRBJ2-3
size: NA
V: TRBV28
D: NA
DNA: TGTGCCAGCAGCCCCGTGGGGTTTTCCCGCACAGATACGCAGTATTTT
CDR3: CASSPVGFSRTDTQYF

J: TRBJ1-5
size: NA
V: TRBV9
D: NA
DNA: TGTGCCAGCAGCGTGGGTTCCAATCAGCCCCAGCATTTT
CDR3: CASSVGSNQPQHF

J: TRBJ2-7
size: NA
V: TRBV6-5
D: NA
DNA: TGTGCCAGCAGTTACTCGACCCCGACGCCCTACGAGCAGTACTTC
CDR3: CASSYSTPTPYEQYF

J: TRBJ2-1
size: NA
V: TRBV9
D: TRBD2
DNA: TGTGCCAGCAGCACTAGCGGGAGCTCCTACAATGAGCAGTTCTTC
CDR3: CASSTSGSSYNEQFF

J: TRBJ2-1
size: NA
V: TRBV28
D: TRBD2
DNA: TGTGCCAGCAGTTTATCTACGGGAGGGCCGATGAGTGAGCAGTTCTTC
CDR3: CASSLSTGGPMSEQFF

J: TRBJ2-7
size: NA
V: TRBV27
D: TRBD1
DNA: TGTGCCAGCAGTGACGGGACAGCCCGTAACGAGCAGTACTTC
CDR3: CASSDGTARNEQYF

J: TRBJ2-2
size: NA
V: TRBV30
D: NA
DNA: TGTGCCTGGAGTGTAGGCGGGGCCGGGGAGCTGTTTTTT
CDR3: CAWSVGGAGELFF

J: TRBJ2-7
size: once
V: TRBV2
D: TRBD1
DNA: TGTGCCAGCAGGGACAGGGGTTTCTCCTACGAGCAGTACTTC
CDR3: CASRDRGFSYEQYF

J: TRBJ2-2
size: NA
V: TRBV6-5
D: TRBD1
DNA: TGTGCCAGCAGTTATGCCGGACAGGGAGCCGGGGAGCTGTTTTTT
CDR3: CASSYAGQGAGELFF

J: TRBJ1-5
size: NA
V: TRBV16
D: NA
DNA: TGTGCCAGCAGCCAATCCATGTGGGCAGACAATCAGCCCCAGCATTTT
CDR3: CASSQSMWADNQPQHF

J: TRBJ2-2
size: NA
V: TRBV10-3
D: TRBD2
DNA: TGTGCCATCAGTGCGGCTCTAGCGGGGAACACCGGGGAGCTGTTTTTT
CDR3: CAISAALAGNTGELFF

J: TRBJ2-7
size: NA
V: TRBV10-3
D: TRBD2
DNA: TGTGCCATCAGTGGTGCTAGCGGTGCCGAAGAGCAGTACTTC
CDR3: CAISGASGAEEQYF

J: TRBJ2-7
size: NA
V: TRBV6-5
D: NA
DNA: TGTGCCAGCAGCTGGACGGTGACCCACGAGCAGTACTTC
CDR3: CASSWTVTHEQYF

J: TRBJ2-3
size: NA
V: TRBV5-1
D: TRBD1
DNA: TGCGCCAGCAGCTTGGGACAGGGGAGCACAGATACGCAGTATTTT
CDR3: CASSLGQGSTDTQYF

J: TRBJ1-5
size: few
V: TRBV23-1
D: NA
DNA: TGCGCCAGCAGGACAGGTTTGGAGCCCCAGCATTTT
CDR3: CASRTGLEPQHF

J: TRBJ2-3
size: NA
V: TRBV4-3
D: TRBD2
DNA: TGCGCCAGCAGCCAAGTGGGGGTCGTACTAGCGGAGTCAGATACGCAGTATTTT
CDR3: CASSQVGVVLAESDTQYF

J: TRBJ2-7
size: NA
V: TRBV19
D: NA
DNA: TGTGCCAGTAGTATGGGGTACGGGGGCGGATACGAGCAGTACTTC
CDR3: CASSMGYGGGYEQYF

J: TRBJ2-7
size: NA
V: TRBV11-2
D: TRBD2
DNA: TGTGCCAGCAGCCTACCTAGCGGGAGGATCTACGAGCAGTACTTC
CDR3: CASSLPSGRIYEQYF

J: TRBJ2-3
size: NA
V: TRBV28
D: TRBD1
DNA: TGTGCCAGCAGTAACCGACAGGGAACCACAGATACGCAGTATTTT
CDR3: CASSNRQGTTDTQYF

J: TRBJ2-3
size: NA
V: TRBV13
D: TRBD2
DNA: TGTGCCAGCAGTGGACGGGCTAGCGGGAGCGCAGATACGCAGTATTTT
CDR3: CASSGRASGSADTQYF

J: TRBJ1-1
size: NA
V: TRBV11-2
D: NA
DNA: TGTGCCAGCAGCCCCCCGCAGGGGCGCATCACTGAAGCTTTCTTT
CDR3: CASSPPQGRITEAFF